The T cell receptor beta chain described here comes from a study of cytomegalovirus exposure and HLA in healthy donors. Across the whole study: An analysis done earlier identified more than 100 million unique TCR beta sequences from about 179 million T cells. Study results and caveats: Fewer N-insertions than the approximately 680-donor mean were reportedly shown by an Asian-associated ancestry cluster in a later analysis. Roughly even sequencing depth across donors was the assumption behind the presence/absence analyses.

CDR3 length equals 15 residues. Looked up from germline, CDR1 is GTSNPN and CDR2 is SVGIG (reference sequence). V shed 3 bases, J shed 2 bases, and the junction held 6 bases outside the gene matches. About this clone itself: The antigen is not known.

PCR primers comprised 60 Vbeta and 13 Jbeta primers. Clones were read by immunoSEQ multiplex PCR, and TCRdb kept only the in-frame ones, dropping some. The data hold 95,000 to 100,000 clones, with roughly 70% observed a single time. The sequenced sample consisted of PBMCs. The V and J genes are TRBV30 and TRBJ2-2; TRBD1 matches 7 bases. The sequence was collected from a man between 45 and 60 years old in good health and CMV-seronegative. The CDR3 bases are TGTGCCTGGAGGAAGGGGGACAGAAACACCGGGGAGCTGTTTTTT. Translating it yields CAWRKGDRNTGELFF.